The clone carrying this TCR beta chain was seen only a few times. CDR1 is MGHDK, CDR2 SYGVNS, per germline. Trimming cost V 3 bases and J 6 bases; bases outside gene matches: 13. The CDR3 covers 17 residues. This record comes from a study of blood T cell repertoires in COVID-19. As handled by the study authors: Nucleated cell counts were estimated from reference gene primer amplification. Data came from immunoSEQ multiplex PCR; TCRdb stores just in-frame clones and leaves some out. The D gene and trimming were derived from the DNA, and the V and J assignments and clone size from that table. The sample includes fewer than 350,000 clones, 75% to 95% of them seen just once.

The sequenced sample was peripheral blood. The chain has TRBV25-1 and TRBJ2-2; TRBD1 matches at 7 bases. The sequence was obtained from a woman aged 25 to 45 with COVID-19, enrolled during active disease. The DNA of the CDR3 is TGTGCCAGCAGTGATGAGGCCCGAGGGGGCCCTGCCGGGGAGCTGTTTTTT. As protein: CASSDEARGGPAGELFF. Full variable domain (remainder filled in from reference TRBV25-1 and TRBJ2-2): EADIYQTPRYLVIGTGKKITLECSQTMGHDKMYWYQQDPGMELHLIHYSYGVNSTEKGDLSSESTVSRIRTEHFPLTLESARPSHTSQYLCASSDEARGGPAGELFFGEGSRLTVL.